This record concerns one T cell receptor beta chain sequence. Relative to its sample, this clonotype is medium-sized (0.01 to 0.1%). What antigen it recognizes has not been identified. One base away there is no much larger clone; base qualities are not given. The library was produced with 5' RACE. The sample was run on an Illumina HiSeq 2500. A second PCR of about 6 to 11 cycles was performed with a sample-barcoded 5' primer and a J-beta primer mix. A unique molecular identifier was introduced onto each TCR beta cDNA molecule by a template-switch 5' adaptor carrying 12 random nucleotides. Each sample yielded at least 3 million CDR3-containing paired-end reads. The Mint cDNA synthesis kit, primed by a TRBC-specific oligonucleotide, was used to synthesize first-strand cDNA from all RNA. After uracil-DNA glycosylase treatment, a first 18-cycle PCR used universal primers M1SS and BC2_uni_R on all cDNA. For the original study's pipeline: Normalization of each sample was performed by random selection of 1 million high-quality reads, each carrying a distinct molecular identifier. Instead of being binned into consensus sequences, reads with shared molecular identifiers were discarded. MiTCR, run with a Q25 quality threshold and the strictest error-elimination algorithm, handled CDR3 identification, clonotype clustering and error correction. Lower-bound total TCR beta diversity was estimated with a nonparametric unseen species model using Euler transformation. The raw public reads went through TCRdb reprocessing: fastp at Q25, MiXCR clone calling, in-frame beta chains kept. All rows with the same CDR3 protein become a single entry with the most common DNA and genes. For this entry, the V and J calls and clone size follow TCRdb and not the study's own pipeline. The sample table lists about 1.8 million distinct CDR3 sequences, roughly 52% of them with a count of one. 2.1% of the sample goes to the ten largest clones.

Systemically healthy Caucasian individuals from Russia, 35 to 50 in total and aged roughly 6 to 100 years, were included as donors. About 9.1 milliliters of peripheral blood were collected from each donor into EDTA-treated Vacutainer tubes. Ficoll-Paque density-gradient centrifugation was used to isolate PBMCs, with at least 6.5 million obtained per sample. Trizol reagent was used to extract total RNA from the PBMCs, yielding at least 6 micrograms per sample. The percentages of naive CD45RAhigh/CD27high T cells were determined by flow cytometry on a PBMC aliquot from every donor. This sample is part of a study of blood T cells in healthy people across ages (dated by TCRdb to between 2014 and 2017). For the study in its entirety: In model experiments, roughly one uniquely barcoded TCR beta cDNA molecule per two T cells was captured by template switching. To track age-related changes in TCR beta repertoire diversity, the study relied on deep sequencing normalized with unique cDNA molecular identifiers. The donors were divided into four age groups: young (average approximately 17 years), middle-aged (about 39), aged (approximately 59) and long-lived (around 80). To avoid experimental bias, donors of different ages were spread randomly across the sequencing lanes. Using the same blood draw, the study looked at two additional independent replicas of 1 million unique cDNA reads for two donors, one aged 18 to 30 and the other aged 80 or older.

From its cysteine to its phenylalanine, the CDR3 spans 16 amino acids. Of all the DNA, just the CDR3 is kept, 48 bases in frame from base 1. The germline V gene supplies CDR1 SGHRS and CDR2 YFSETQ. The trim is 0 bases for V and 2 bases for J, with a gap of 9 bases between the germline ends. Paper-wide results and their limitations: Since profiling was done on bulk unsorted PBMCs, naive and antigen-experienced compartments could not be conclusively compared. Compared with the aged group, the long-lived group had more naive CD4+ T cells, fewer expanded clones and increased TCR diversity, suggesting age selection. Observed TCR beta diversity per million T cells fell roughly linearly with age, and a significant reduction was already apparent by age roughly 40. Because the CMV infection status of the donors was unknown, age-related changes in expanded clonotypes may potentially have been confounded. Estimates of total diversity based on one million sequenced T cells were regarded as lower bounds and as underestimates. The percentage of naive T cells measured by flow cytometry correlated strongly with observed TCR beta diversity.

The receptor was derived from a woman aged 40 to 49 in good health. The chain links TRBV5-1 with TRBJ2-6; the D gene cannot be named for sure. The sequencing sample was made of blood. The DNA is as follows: TGCGCCAGCAGCTTGGTAGAAGGGACTGGGGCCAACGTCCTGACTTTC. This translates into CASSLVEGTGANVLTF.